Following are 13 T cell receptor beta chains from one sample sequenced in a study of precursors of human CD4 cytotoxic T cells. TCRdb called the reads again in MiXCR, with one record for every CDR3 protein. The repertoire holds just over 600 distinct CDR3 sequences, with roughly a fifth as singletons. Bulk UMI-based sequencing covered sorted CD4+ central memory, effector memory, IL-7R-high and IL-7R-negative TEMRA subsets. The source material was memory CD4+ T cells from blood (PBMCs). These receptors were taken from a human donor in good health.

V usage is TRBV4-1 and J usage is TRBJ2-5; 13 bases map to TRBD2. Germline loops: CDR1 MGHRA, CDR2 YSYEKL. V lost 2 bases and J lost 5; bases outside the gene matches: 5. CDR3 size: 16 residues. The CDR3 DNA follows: TGCGCCAGCAGCCAACTGGGACTAGCGGGATTGGAGACCCAGTACTTC. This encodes CASSQLGLAGLETQYF.

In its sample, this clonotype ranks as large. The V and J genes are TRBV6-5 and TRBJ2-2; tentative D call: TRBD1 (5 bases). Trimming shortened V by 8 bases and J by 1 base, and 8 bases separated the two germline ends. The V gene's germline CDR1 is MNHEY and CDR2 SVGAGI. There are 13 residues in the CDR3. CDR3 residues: CASGRENTGELFF. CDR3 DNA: TGTGCCAGCGGCAGGGAGAACACCGGGGAGCTGTTTTTT.

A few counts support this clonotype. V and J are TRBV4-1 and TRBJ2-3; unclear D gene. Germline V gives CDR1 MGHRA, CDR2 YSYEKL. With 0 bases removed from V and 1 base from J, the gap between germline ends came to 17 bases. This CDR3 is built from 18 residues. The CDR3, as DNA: TGCGCCAGCAGCCAAGACGTTAGTAGCTTTGGGGGCACAGATACGCAGTATTTT. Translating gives CASSQDVSSFGGTDTQYF.

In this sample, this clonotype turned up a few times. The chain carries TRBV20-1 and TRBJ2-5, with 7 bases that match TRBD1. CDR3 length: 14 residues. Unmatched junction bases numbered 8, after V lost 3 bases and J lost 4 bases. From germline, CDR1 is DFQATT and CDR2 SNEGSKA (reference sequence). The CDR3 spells CSARRQGFGETQYF. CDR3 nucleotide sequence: TGCAGTGCTAGGCGACAGGGTTTTGGAGAGACCCAGTACTTC.

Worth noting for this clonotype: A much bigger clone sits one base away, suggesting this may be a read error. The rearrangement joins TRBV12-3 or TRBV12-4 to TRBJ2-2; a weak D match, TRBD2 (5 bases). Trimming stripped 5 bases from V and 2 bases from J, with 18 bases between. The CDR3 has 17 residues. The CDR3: CASSPRRLLTNTGELFF. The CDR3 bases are TGTGCCAGCAGTCCCCGGAGGTTGCTTACCAACACCGGGGAGCTGTTTTTT.

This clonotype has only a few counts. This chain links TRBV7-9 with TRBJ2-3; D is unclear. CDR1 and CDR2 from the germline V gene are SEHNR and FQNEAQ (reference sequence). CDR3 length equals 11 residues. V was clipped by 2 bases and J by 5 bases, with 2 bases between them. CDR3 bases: TGTGCCAGCAGCTTAAAAGATACGCAGTATTTT. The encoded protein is CASSLKDTQYF.

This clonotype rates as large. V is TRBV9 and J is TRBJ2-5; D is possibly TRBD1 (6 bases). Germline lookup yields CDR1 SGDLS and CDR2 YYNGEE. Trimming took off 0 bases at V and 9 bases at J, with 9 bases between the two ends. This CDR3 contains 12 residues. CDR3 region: CASSVDQGSQYF. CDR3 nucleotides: TGTGCCAGCAGCGTAGATCAGGGGTCCCAGTACTTC.

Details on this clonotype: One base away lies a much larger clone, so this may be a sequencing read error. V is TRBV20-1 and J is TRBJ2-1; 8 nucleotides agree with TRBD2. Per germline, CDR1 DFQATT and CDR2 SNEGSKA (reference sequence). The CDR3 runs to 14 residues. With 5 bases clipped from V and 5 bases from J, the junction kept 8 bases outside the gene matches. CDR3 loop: CSALSGRGDNEQFF. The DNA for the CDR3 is TGCAGTGCTCTAAGCGGGAGAGGAGACAATGAGCAGTTCTTC.

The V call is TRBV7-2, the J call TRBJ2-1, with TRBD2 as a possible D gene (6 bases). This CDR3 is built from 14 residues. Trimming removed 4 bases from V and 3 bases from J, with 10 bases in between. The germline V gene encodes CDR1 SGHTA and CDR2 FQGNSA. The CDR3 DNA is TGTGCCAGCAGCTCGGGACTGTACTACAATGAGCAGTTCTTC. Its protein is CASSSGLYYNEQFF.

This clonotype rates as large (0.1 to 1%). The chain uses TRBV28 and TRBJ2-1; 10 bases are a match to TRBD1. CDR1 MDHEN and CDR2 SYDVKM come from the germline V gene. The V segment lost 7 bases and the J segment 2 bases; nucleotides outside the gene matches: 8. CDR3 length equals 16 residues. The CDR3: CASIFGDRGPYNEQFF. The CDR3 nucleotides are TGTGCCAGCATCTTCGGAGACAGGGGGCCCTACAATGAGCAGTTCTTC.

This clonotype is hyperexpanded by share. The CDR3, as DNA: TGTGCCAGCAGGGGACTAGTGGGTACCGGGGAGCTGTTTTTT. This sequence encodes CASRGLVGTGELFF. The V call is TRBV2, the J call TRBJ2-2, with TRBD2 matching 8 bases. Looked up from germline, CDR1 is SNHLY and CDR2 is FYNNEI. With 6 bases clipped from V and 5 bases from J, the junction kept 5 bases outside the gene matches. This CDR3 is built from 14 residues.

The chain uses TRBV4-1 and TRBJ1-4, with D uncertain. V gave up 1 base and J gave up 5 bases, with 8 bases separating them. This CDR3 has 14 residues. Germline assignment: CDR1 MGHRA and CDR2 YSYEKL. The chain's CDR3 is CASSQGILNEKLFF. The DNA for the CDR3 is TGCGCCAGCAGCCAAGGGATCTTAAATGAAAAACTGTTTTTT.

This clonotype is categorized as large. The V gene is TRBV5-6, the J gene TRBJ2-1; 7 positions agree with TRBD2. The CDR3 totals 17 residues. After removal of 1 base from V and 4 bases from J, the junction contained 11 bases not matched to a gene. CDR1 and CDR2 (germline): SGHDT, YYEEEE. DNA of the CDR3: TGTGCCAGCAGCTTGAAGATAGGGACTAACCTTTACAATGAGCAGTTCTTC. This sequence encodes CASSLKIGTNLYNEQFF.